The 22 T cell receptor beta chains reported below all come from one sample, sequenced in a study of cytomegalovirus exposure and HLA in healthy donors. The PCR had 60 Vbeta and 13 Jbeta primers. Sequencing used immunoSEQ multiplex PCR; TCRdb keeps in-frame clones, though not all of them. The sample has about 180,000 clones; about three quarters are singletons. Sequenced input: PBMCs. Receptors were obtained from an older woman in good health and CMV-seropositive.

This clone was observed a handful of times. This chain joins TRBV7-3 and TRBJ2-1, with 10 nucleotides matching TRBD2. Germline V gene data show CDR1 as SGHTA and CDR2 as FQGTGA. The CDR3 has 16 residues. Losses at the gene ends were 5 bases for V and 5 bases for J; bases not matched to a gene: 9. CDR3 in amino acids: CASSLLGLAENNEQFF. As DNA, the CDR3 is TGTGCCAGCAGCCTTCTAGGACTAGCGGAGAACAATGAGCAGTTCTTC.

The J gene is TRBJ1-5, the V gene TRBV7-3, with unresolved D. Germline CDR1 and CDR2: SGHTA and FQGTGA. Trimming took off 5 bases at V and 2 bases at J, with 16 bases between the two ends. The CDR3 is 16 residues long. Written as DNA, the CDR3 is TGTGCCAGCAGCCCCGCGCCGGGAAGGGGCAATCAGCCCCAGCATTTT. Translating gives CASSPAPGRGNQPQHF. Supplemented by reference TRBV7-3 and TRBJ1-5, the full variable domain reads GAGVSQTPSNKVTEKGKYVELRCDPISGHTALYWYRQSLGQGPEFLIYFQGTGAADDSGLPNDRFFAVRPEGSVSTLKIQRTERGDSAVYLCASSPAPGRGNQPQHFGDGTRLSIL.

This rearrangement joins TRBV5-6 to TRBJ2-1; 9 bases agree with TRBD2. The V gene's germline CDR1 is SGHDT and CDR2 YYEEEE. J lost 6 bases, V lost 5 bases, and 9 bases had no gene match. This CDR3 region has 15 residues. CDR3 region: CASRRGTSWFNEQFF. Here the CDR3 DNA reads TGTGCCAGCAGACGTGGGACTAGCTGGTTCAATGAGCAGTTCTTC.

V and J are TRBV7-7 and TRBJ2-3; 10 bases fit TRBD2. The V gene's germline CDR1 is SSHAT and CDR2 FNYEAQ (reference sequence). The length of the CDR3 is 15 residues. Unmatched junction bases numbered 2, after V lost 1 base and J lost 4 bases. This CDR3 is CASSLGAGGPDTQYF. CDR3 DNA: TGTGCCAGCAGCTTAGGAGCGGGGGGGCCAGATACGCAGTATTTT.

This clone turned up a few times. In DNA form, the CDR3 reads TGTGCCAGCAGCGTAGGCGGGCGGGCGACTGGCGATACGCAGTATTTT. Its translation: CASSVGGRATGDTQYF. This rearrangement joins TRBV9 to TRBJ2-3, with D possibly matching TRBD2 (5 bases). Trimming removed 0 bases from V and 6 bases from J, with 17 bases in between. Germline loops: CDR1 SGDLS, CDR2 YYNGEE. The CDR3 is made up of 16 amino acids.

This clone appeared a few times. The chain has TRBV11-2 and TRBJ2-7; 7 bases agree with TRBD2. V lost 11 bases and J lost 2; bases outside the gene matches: 12. The CDR3 runs to 14 residues. Germline V gene sequence: CDR1 SGHAT, CDR2 FQNNGV. The CDR3 protein is CASSRGRAAYEQYF. The DNA for the CDR3 is TGTGCCTCCAGTCGGGGGAGGGCCGCCTACGAGCAGTACTTC.

This chain connects TRBV27 to TRBJ2-5, with D maybe TRBD2 (5 bases). V was cut by 5 bases and J by 5 bases, with 15 bases left in between. CDR1 is MNHEY, CDR2 SMNVEV, per germline (reference sequence). The CDR3 is 14 residues long. The CDR3 sequence is CASSRAGDMETQYF. The CDR3 DNA sequence: TGTGCCAGCAGTCGGGCCGGGGATATGGAGACCCAGTACTTC.

In DNA, the CDR3 is TGTGCCAGCACCCGGCAGGGAACAGGTAGAGATAATCAGCCCCAGCATTTT. Translating gives CASTRQGTGRDNQPQHF. The genes are TRBV2 and TRBJ1-5; the D gene is possibly TRBD1 (5 bases). V lost 7 bases and J lost 4, with 23 bases in between. Germline assignment: CDR1 SNHLY and CDR2 FYNNEI. This CDR3 has 17 amino acids.

This clone was recorded once. This chain uses TRBV28 with TRBJ1-2; tentatively, D is TRBD1 (6 bases). This CDR3 is 14 amino acids long. Germline assignment: CDR1 MDHEN and CDR2 SYDVKM. V was pared by 8 bases and J by 8 bases, with 21 bases between. The DNA of the CDR3 is TGTGCCAGCGCCTTGGACAGTCCCCACTCCGGCTACACCTTC. Translation gives CASALDSPHSGYTF.

The rearrangement links TRBV6-5 to TRBJ2-1, with 11 bases aligning to TRBD2. The CDR3 covers 16 residues. V dropped 4 bases and J dropped 9; count of bases not matched to a gene: 11. CDR1 and CDR2 (germline): MNHEY, SVGAGI. The CDR3 is CASSFLTSGSVGEQFF. DNA for the CDR3: TGTGCCAGCAGTTTCCTTACTAGCGGGAGTGTCGGTGAGCAGTTCTTC.

As to this clone: The conserved phenylalanine or tryptophan normally closing the CDR3 is absent here, so this likely arose from a read error. V and J are TRBV4-3 and TRBJ2-7; 7 bases align to TRBD1. CDR1 is LGHNA, CDR2 YSLEER, per germline. With 1 base clipped from V and 0 bases from J, the junction kept 3 bases outside the gene matches. CDR3 length: 15 amino acids. CDR3 DNA sequence: TGCGCCAGCAGCCAAGGCCGGGACAGCTCCTACGAGCAGTACTCC. This translates into CASSQGRDSSYEQYS.

This clone showed up just once. This chain uses TRBV13 with TRBJ2-7; D perhaps matches TRBD2 (6 bases). V lost 0 bases to trimming and J lost 6 bases, with 12 bases between them. Per germline, CDR1 PRHDT and CDR2 FYEKMQ (reference sequence). The CDR3 totals 14 residues. CDR3 residues: CASSLGRLGREQYF. CDR3 nucleotides: TGTGCCAGCAGCTTAGGCCGACTAGGGCGCGAGCAGTACTTC.

The chain carries TRBV7-9 and TRBJ1-2; the D is unclear. The germline V gene has CDR1 SEHNR and CDR2 FQNEAQ (reference sequence). The CDR3 has 12 amino acids. The V end lost 3 bases, the J end lost 8 bases, and 10 bases lay between the germline ends. The CDR3 region has the DNA TGTGCCAGCAGCTTCGAGGCAGCCGGCTACACCTTC. Its translation is CASSFEAAGYTF.

The rearrangement links TRBV5-4 to TRBJ2-1; TRBD2 agrees at 10 bases. The CDR3 is 15 residues long. Germline V gives CDR1 SGHNT, CDR2 YYREEE (reference sequence). V trimming: 5 bases; J trimming: 7 bases; junction bases outside the gene matches: 9. The CDR3 is CASSLSGRAWNEQFF. The CDR3 region has the DNA TGTGCCAGCAGTTTAAGCGGGAGGGCCTGGAATGAGCAGTTCTTC.

This clone was recorded once. The chain recombines TRBV5-4 with TRBJ1-2, with 9 bases that match TRBD1. The V gene end was trimmed by 4 bases and the J gene end by 4 bases; junction bases not matched to a gene: 11. The CDR3 has 16 amino acids. CDR1 and CDR2 (germline): SGHNT, YYREEE (reference sequence). CDR3 sequence reads: CASSPPGQGLGYGYTF. For the CDR3, the DNA is TGTGCCAGCAGCCCGCCGGGACAGGGTCTGGGCTATGGCTACACCTTC.

The chain combines TRBV5-1 with TRBJ1-1, with 10 nucleotides matching TRBD1. The J segment lost 6 bases and the V segment lost 2 bases, leaving 1 base of the junction unmatched. CDR1 is SGHRS, CDR2 YFSETQ, per germline. This CDR3 region has 13 residues. The CDR3 DNA is TGCGCCAGCAGCTTTGGACAGGGGGCTGAAGCTTTCTTT. It is translated as CASSFGQGAEAFF.

Only one count was recorded for this clone. The chain uses TRBV28 and TRBJ2-7; possibly TRBD1 for D (6 bases). Germline lookup yields CDR1 MDHEN and CDR2 SYDVKM. V was trimmed by 2 bases and J by 2 bases, leaving 19 bases between them. The CDR3 sequence is 17 residues long. Written as DNA, the CDR3 is TGTGCCAGCAGTTTAAGCCCCGACAGGTTCCGGACCTACGAGCAGTACTTC. It codes for CASSLSPDRFRTYEQYF.

CDR3 amino acids: CASRPQGGDTIYF. For the CDR3, the DNA is TGTGCCAGCAGACCCCAAGGGGGGGACACCATATATTTT. The chain employs TRBV28 and TRBJ1-3, with TRBD1 as a possible D gene (6 bases). The CDR3 is 13 amino acids. With 6 bases removed from V and 8 bases from J, the gap between germline ends came to 14 bases. The V gene's germline CDR1 is MDHEN and CDR2 SYDVKM.

The chain is built from TRBV27 and TRBJ2-7; 8 bases match TRBD2. V shed 6 bases, J shed 2 bases, and the junction held 12 bases outside the gene matches. The germline V gene encodes CDR1 MNHEY and CDR2 SMNVEV (reference sequence). This CDR3 has 16 residues. The CDR3 DNA sequence: TGTGCCAGCAGACAAAGGGCGGGGGGACCTACCTACGAGCAGTACTTC. Translation: CASRQRAGGPTYEQYF.

J is TRBJ1-5 and V is TRBV28; 9 bases are a match to TRBD1. With V trimmed by 5 bases and J by 7 bases, 18 bases remained unmatched. The germline CDR1 and CDR2 sequences are MDHEN and SYDVKM. The CDR3 has 18 residues. Here the CDR3 DNA reads TGTGCCAGCAGTACGATGAGACCGGGACAGGGCATCGGACAGCCCCAGCATTTT. The encoded protein is CASSTMRPGQGIGQPQHF.

This clone was observed a few times. J is TRBJ2-1 and V is TRBV27; the match to TRBD2 covers 13 bases. The CDR3 contains 15 residues. V lost 10 bases and J lost 9; bases outside the gene matches: 12. Germline CDR1 and CDR2: MNHEY and SMNVEV (reference sequence). CDR3 coding DNA: TGTGCCACCAGCTTAGGACTAGCGGGAGTTGGTGAGCAGTTCTTC. This translates into CATSLGLAGVGEQFF.

The chain combines TRBV7-8 with TRBJ2-2; a possible D gene is TRBD2 (6 bases). The ends were cut back, 11 bases at V and 4 bases at J, with 17 bases in the middle. The CDR3 sequence is 14 residues long. Germline V gives CDR1 SGHVS, CDR2 FQNEAQ. CDR3 DNA sequence: TGTGCCTGGGAGGATATGGGATTCACCGGGGAGCTGTTTTTT. This encodes CAWEDMGFTGELFF.